The next 24 T cell receptor beta chains were all read from a single sample in a study of cytomegalovirus exposure and HLA in healthy donors (dated by TCRdb to 2016 to 2017). Preparation of the library involved the immunoSEQ multiplex PCR assay. The multiplex PCR relied on a mix of 60 forward primers for TCR Vbeta segments and 13 reverse primers for TCR Jbeta segments. TCRdb retrieved this table from immuneACCESS and kept in-frame rearrangements only. Not all clones are present; in checked studies, unresolved V genes account for under half, and no reason is known for the remainder. The sample's table covers fewer than 85,000 clones. The ten biggest clones cover about 4.6% of the sample. Sequencing was done on a sample of PBMCs. These receptors all stem from a man aged 30 to 45 in good health and CMV-seronegative.

The V gene is TRBV2, the J gene TRBJ2-7, with unresolved D. The V gene lost 3 bases and the J gene lost 3 bases, with 3 bases spanning the gap. This CDR3 has 11 amino acids. The germline CDR1 and CDR2 sequences are SNHLY and FYNNEI. The CDR3 loop is CASSEYYEQYF. CDR3 in DNA: TGTGCCAGCAGTGAGTACTACGAGCAGTACTTC. The full variable domain, with the rest looked up from reference TRBV2 and TRBJ2-7, is EPEVTQTPSHQVTQMGQEVILRCVPISNHLYFYWYRQILGQKVEFLVSFYNNEISEKSEIFDDQFSVERPDGSNFTLKIRSTKLEDSAMYFCASSEYYEQYFGPGTRLTVT.

This chain connects TRBV28 to TRBJ1-2; TRBD1 might be the D (5 bases). CDR1 is MDHEN and CDR2 is SYDVKM in the germline V gene. CDR3 size: 14 residues. V shed 5 bases and J shed 8 bases, with 18 bases lying between them. The CDR3 DNA reads TGTGCCAGCAGTCCGGGACGGGGGGATTCAGGCTACACCTTC. Protein product: CASSPGRGDSGYTF.

The V gene is TRBV11-2, the J gene TRBJ1-3; unclear D gene. The germline V gene has CDR1 SGHAT and CDR2 FQNNGV. V dropped 3 bases and J dropped 0 bases, with 9 bases sitting between them. The CDR3 runs to 15 residues. CDR3 loop: CASSLGGRSGNTIYF. The CDR3 nucleotides are TGTGCCAGCAGCTTGGGCGGGCGCTCTGGAAACACCATATATTTT.

The rearrangement joins TRBV4-3 to TRBJ1-2, with D perhaps matching TRBD1 (6 bases). The CDR3 is 12 residues long. The ends were cut back, 5 bases at V and 7 bases at J, with 11 bases in the middle. Germline lookup yields CDR1 LGHNA and CDR2 YSLEER. The CDR3 nucleotides read TGCGCCAGCAGCGTTCAGGGGCTTGGCTACACCTTC. This translates into CASSVQGLGYTF.

The gene calls are TRBV15 and TRBJ1-4; no clear D. Germline loops: CDR1 LNHNV, CDR2 YYDKDF (reference sequence). The CDR3 runs to 14 residues. V gave up 0 bases and J gave up 5 bases, with 7 bases separating them. The CDR3 protein is CATSRELYNEKLFF. The CDR3 DNA reads TGTGCCACCAGCAGAGAACTGTACAATGAAAAACTGTTTTTT.

The chain is built from TRBV18 and TRBJ1-1; D possibly corresponds to TRBD1 (5 bases). Germline loops: CDR1 KGHSH, CDR2 LQKENI. CDR3 length equals 15 residues. The V gene lost 3 bases and the J gene lost 1 base, with 12 bases spanning the gap. The CDR3 loop is CASSPQTVGNTEAFF. CDR3 nucleotides: TGTGCCAGCTCACCGCAGACAGTTGGGAACACTGAAGCTTTCTTT.

V and J are TRBV9 and TRBJ2-7, with 8 bases identical to TRBD2. V shed 3 bases and J 2 bases; nucleotides not matched to a gene: 7. CDR3 length equals 15 residues. Germline CDR1 and CDR2: SGDLS and YYNGEE. CDR3 DNA: TGTGCCAGCAGCGCGGGTAGCGGGACAACCTACGAGCAGTACTTC. Protein: CASSAGSGTTYEQYF.

The chain recombines TRBV18 with TRBJ2-1; 11 positions agree with TRBD2. J lost 0 bases, V lost 5 bases, and 9 bases had no gene match. Germline assignment: CDR1 KGHSH and CDR2 LQKENI. CDR3 length: 18 residues. This CDR3 reads CASSSSQLAGASYNEQFF. CDR3 nucleotides: TGTGCCAGCTCAAGTTCCCAACTAGCGGGGGCCTCCTACAATGAGCAGTTCTTC. The whole variable domain, filled in from reference TRBV18 and TRBJ2-1, reads NAGVMQNPRHLVRRRGQEARLRCSPMKGHSHVYWYRQLPEEGLKFMVYLQKENIIDESGMPKERFSAEFPKEGPSILRIQQVVRGDSAAYFCASSSSQLAGASYNEQFFGPGTRLTVL.

The chain is built from TRBV6-4 and TRBJ1-2, with 8 bases identical to TRBD1. From germline, CDR1 is MRHNA and CDR2 SNTAGT. The CDR3 spans 15 residues. V was pared by 2 bases and J by 3 bases, with 5 bases of the junction left unmatched. This CDR3 reads CASSDDRGSHYGYTF. CDR3 in DNA: TGTGCCAGCAGTGACGACAGGGGCTCCCACTATGGCTACACCTTC.

The chain joins TRBV7-6 to TRBJ1-1; D not certain. The V gene's germline CDR1 is SGHVS and CDR2 FNYEAQ. This CDR3 is built from 13 residues. Trimming took off 4 bases at V and 7 bases at J, with 13 bases between the two ends. The CDR3 reads CASSSTSFREAFF. In nucleotides, the CDR3 is TGTGCCAGCAGCTCGACATCATTTCGTGAAGCTTTCTTT.

The chain joins TRBV28 to TRBJ1-2, with 9 bases matching TRBD1. Unmatched junction bases numbered 12, after V lost 5 bases and J lost 8 bases. From germline, CDR1 is MDHEN and CDR2 SYDVKM. This CDR3 spans 15 amino acids. CDR3 bases: TGTGCCAGCAGTCCCCCTGGGACAGGGTGGGGCGGCTACACCTTC. This gives the protein CASSPPGTGWGGYTF.

J is TRBJ1-1 and V is TRBV7-9; tentative D call: TRBD1 (6 bases). Germline lookup yields CDR1 SEHNR and CDR2 FQNEAQ (reference sequence). There are 15 residues in the CDR3. The V end lost 3 bases, the J end lost 8 bases, and 19 bases lay between the germline ends. The CDR3 sequence is CASSFGGLRGEEAFF. As DNA, the CDR3 is TGTGCCAGCAGCTTCGGGGGGCTGCGAGGTGAGGAAGCTTTCTTT.

This chain connects TRBV18 to TRBJ1-1; 7 nucleotides align to TRBD1. The CDR3 has 15 residues. The junction had 4 bases not matched to a gene; V was cut back by 3 bases and J by 0 bases. The germline CDR1 and CDR2 sequences are KGHSH and LQKENI. CDR3 in amino acids: CASSPRQGMNTEAFF. CDR3 nucleotides: TGTGCCAGCTCACCGAGACAGGGCATGAACACTGAAGCTTTCTTT.

The chain uses TRBV28 and TRBJ2-7, with D perhaps TRBD2 (6 bases). Germline values: CDR1 MDHEN, CDR2 SYDVKM. V was cut by 2 bases and J by 3 bases, with 14 bases left in between. This CDR3 comprises 15 residues. The CDR3 DNA reads TGTGCCAGCAGTTTAGCGGGATACGGGTACTACGAGCAGTACTTC. It is translated as CASSLAGYGYYEQYF.

The chain links TRBV5-1 to TRBJ2-2; D is possibly TRBD2 (7 bases). Deletions cut 9 bases from V and 1 base from J, with 19 bases between. In germline, CDR1 is SGHRS, CDR2 YFSETQ. The CDR3 runs to 16 residues. The CDR3 DNA is TGCGCCACCCGAGGGGGGGGCAGGATGAACACCGGGGAGCTGTTTTTT. Amino acid sequence: CATRGGGRMNTGELFF.

J is TRBJ1-1 and V is TRBV7-6; no clear D. Germline assignment: CDR1 SGHVS and CDR2 FNYEAQ. Trimming took 0 bases from V and 5 from J, leaving 10 bases between them. This CDR3 comprises 14 residues. CDR3 in DNA: TGTGCCAGCAGCTTAGCCTTGAGGGATACTGAAGCTTTCTTT. Protein: CASSLALRDTEAFF.

The CDR3, as DNA: TGTGCCAGCAGCTACGCGACTAGTTGGTACGAGCAGTACTTC. Its protein product is CASSYATSWYEQYF. The chain joins TRBV11-2 to TRBJ2-7, with a tentative D call TRBD2 (6 bases). There are 14 residues in the CDR3. Trimming cost V 4 bases and J 4 bases, with 14 bases left between them. CDR1 SGHAT and CDR2 FQNNGV come from the germline V gene.

This chain connects TRBV9 to TRBJ2-5; possible D gene TRBD2, 6 bases. CDR1 and CDR2 from the germline V gene are SGDLS and YYNGEE. The CDR3 is 14 amino acids. The ends were cut back, 0 bases at V and 2 bases at J, with 8 bases in the middle. CDR3 bases: TGTGCCAGCAGCGTAGGGGGACTGCAAGAGACCCAGTACTTC. This codes for CASSVGGLQETQYF. Full variable domain (rest looked up from reference TRBV9 and TRBJ2-5): DSGVTQTPKHLITATGQRVTLRCSPRSGDLSVYWYQQSLDQGLQFLIQYYNGEERAKGNILERFSAQQFPDLHSELNLSSLELGDSALYFCASSVGGLQETQYFGPGTRLLVL.

The gene calls are TRBV5-1 and TRBJ1-1; 9 bases are shared with TRBD1. This CDR3 is built from 15 residues. The germline CDR1 and CDR2 sequences are SGHRS and YFSETQ. With V trimmed by 3 bases and J by 4 bases, 7 bases remained unmatched. Here the CDR3 DNA reads TGCGCCAGCAGCTCACAGGGGGCGCCCGGCACTGAAGCTTTCTTT. It specifies CASSSQGAPGTEAFF.

This chain connects TRBV27 to TRBJ2-7; 12 positions match TRBD2. Unmatched junction bases numbered 4, after V lost 5 bases and J lost 5 bases. Germline CDR1 is MNHEY and CDR2 is SMNVEV (reference sequence). CDR3 length: 14 amino acids. The CDR3: CASSPGLAGNEQYF. CDR3 bases: TGTGCCAGCAGTCCCGGACTAGCGGGAAACGAGCAGTACTTC.

This chain links TRBV5-1 with TRBJ2-7; 7 bases agree with TRBD2. Germline V lookup: CDR1 SGHRS, CDR2 YFSETQ. Trimming removed 4 bases from V and 3 bases from J; junction bases left unmatched: 13. There are 16 residues in the CDR3. CDR3 nucleotides: TGCGCCAGCAGCGATGGCCCAGCGGGGTCTATCTACGAGCAGTACTTC. Protein: CASSDGPAGSIYEQYF.

This sequence joins TRBV7-2 and TRBJ1-5; 8 bases align to TRBD1. Germline loops: CDR1 SGHTA, CDR2 FQGNSA. The CDR3 consists of 15 residues. Trimming cost V 3 bases and J 4 bases; bases outside gene matches: 5. CDR3 protein: CASSFRQGPNQPQHF. CDR3 DNA sequence: TGTGCCAGCAGCTTCCGACAGGGGCCTAATCAGCCCCAGCATTTT.

The chain uses TRBV7-9 and TRBJ2-7; D gene uncertain. Germline V gene sequence: CDR1 SEHNR, CDR2 FQNEAQ (reference sequence). Trimming took 3 bases from V and 4 from J, leaving 7 bases between them. This CDR3 comprises 12 residues. The CDR3 nucleotides are TGTGCCAGCAGCTTTGTAGATTACGAGCAGTACTTC. Amino acid sequence: CASSFVDYEQYF.

J is TRBJ2-5 and V is TRBV5-1, with D possibly TRBD2 on 5 matching bases. V was trimmed by 0 bases and J by 7 bases, leaving 7 bases between them. Germline CDR1 SGHRS, CDR2 YFSETQ. The CDR3 totals 12 residues. CDR3 DNA sequence: TGCGCCAGCAGCTTGGATGGAGGGACCCAGTACTTC. This encodes CASSLDGGTQYF.